This paragraph covers one TCR beta chain sequence. This specimen comes from a study of blood T cell repertoires in COVID-19. As for the study in general: PBMCs, B-cell-depleted T cells, or T cells were the source of the cDNA or gDNA that made up the material.

CDR3 length: 14 residues. Per the germline V gene, CDR1 is DFQATT and CDR2 is SNEGSKA (reference sequence). With V trimmed by 3 bases and J by 4 bases, 4 bases remained unmatched. Measured with immunoSEQ multiplex PCR; TCRdb has only the in-frame clones, and not every one. The table has about 200,000 clones, roughly 86% seen once. Sequencing input: peripheral blood. The TCR originated in a woman aged 40-49 years with acute or convalescent COVID-19. J is TRBJ2-3 and V is TRBV20-1; 10 nucleotides line up with TRBD1. CDR3 loop: CSASDRGPPDTQYF. CDR3 in DNA: TGCAGTGCTAGTGACAGGGGGCCGCCAGATACGCAGTATTTT.